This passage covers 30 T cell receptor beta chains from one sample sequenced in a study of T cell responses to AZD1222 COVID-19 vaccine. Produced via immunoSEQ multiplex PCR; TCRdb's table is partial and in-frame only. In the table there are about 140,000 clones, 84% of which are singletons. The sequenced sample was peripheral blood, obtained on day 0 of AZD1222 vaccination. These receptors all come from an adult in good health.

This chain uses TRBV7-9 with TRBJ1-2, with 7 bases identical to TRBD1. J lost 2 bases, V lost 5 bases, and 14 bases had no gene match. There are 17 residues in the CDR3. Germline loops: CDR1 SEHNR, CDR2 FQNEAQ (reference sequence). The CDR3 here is CASSATGAFSRNYGYTF. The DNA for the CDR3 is TGTGCCAGCAGCGCAACAGGGGCCTTTTCCCGAAACTATGGCTACACCTTC.

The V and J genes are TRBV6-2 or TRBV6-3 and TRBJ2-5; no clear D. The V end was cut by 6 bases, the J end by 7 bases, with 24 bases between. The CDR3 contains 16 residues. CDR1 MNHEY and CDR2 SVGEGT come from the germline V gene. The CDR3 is CASSLLQPPNRGTQYF. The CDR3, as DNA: TGTGCCAGCAGCCTCTTACAACCTCCGAACCGTGGGACCCAGTACTTC.

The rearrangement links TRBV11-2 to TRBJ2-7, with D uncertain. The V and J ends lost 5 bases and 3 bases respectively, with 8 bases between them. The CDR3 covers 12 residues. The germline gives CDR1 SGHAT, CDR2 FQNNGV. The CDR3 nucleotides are TGTGCCAGCAGCCTCGGGCGCTACGAGCAGTACTTC. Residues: CASSLGRYEQYF.

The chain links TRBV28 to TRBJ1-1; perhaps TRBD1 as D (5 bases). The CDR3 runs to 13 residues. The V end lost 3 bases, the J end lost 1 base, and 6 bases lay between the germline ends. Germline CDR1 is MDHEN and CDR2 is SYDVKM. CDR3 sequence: CASSFRGNTEAFF. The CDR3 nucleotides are TGTGCCAGCAGTTTTAGGGGGAACACTGAAGCTTTCTTT. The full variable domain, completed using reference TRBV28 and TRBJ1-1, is DVKVTQSSRYLVKRTGEKVFLECVQDMDHENMFWYRQDPGLGLRLIYFSYDVKMKEKGDIPEGYSVSREKKERFSLILESASTNQTSMYLCASSFRGNTEAFFGQGTRLTVV.

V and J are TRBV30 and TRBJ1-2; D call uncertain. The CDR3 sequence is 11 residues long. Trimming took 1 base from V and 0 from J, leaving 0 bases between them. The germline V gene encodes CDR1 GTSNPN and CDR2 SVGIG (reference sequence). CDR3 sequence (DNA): TGTGCCTGGAGTGCTAACTATGGCTACACCTTC. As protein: CAWSANYGYTF.

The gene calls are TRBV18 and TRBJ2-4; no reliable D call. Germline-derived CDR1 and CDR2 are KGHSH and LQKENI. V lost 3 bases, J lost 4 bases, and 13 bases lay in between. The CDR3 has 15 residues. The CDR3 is CASSPAPDTKNIQYF. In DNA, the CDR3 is TGTGCCAGCTCACCCGCCCCTGACACGAAAAACATTCAGTACTTC. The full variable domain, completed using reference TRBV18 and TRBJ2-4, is NAGVMQNPRHLVRRRGQEARLRCSPMKGHSHVYWYRQLPEEGLKFMVYLQKENIIDESGMPKERFSAEFPKEGPSILRIQQVVRGDSAAYFCASSPAPDTKNIQYFGAGTRLSVL.

As DNA, the CDR3 is TGTGCCAGCAGTCCTCTAAAGGGGGGAGCTTTCTTT. This sequence encodes CASSPLKGGAFF. The chain employs TRBV27 and TRBJ1-1; weak D call: TRBD1 (6 bases). Germline values: CDR1 MNHEY, CDR2 SMNVEV (reference sequence). The germline V and J ends were trimmed by 5 bases and 10 bases, with 14 bases remaining between them. This CDR3 contains 12 residues.

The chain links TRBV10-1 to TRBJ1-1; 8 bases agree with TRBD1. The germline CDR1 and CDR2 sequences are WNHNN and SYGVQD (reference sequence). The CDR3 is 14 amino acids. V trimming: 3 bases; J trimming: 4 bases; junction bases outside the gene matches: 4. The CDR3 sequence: CASSESGGGTEAFF. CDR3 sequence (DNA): TGCGCCAGCAGTGAATCAGGGGGCGGCACTGAAGCTTTCTTT.

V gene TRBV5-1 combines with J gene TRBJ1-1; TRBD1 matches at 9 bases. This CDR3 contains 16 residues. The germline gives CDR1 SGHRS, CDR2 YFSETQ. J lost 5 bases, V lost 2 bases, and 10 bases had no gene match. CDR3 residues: CASSLALTGGRTEAFF. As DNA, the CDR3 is TGCGCCAGCAGCTTAGCTCTCACAGGGGGCAGGACTGAAGCTTTCTTT.

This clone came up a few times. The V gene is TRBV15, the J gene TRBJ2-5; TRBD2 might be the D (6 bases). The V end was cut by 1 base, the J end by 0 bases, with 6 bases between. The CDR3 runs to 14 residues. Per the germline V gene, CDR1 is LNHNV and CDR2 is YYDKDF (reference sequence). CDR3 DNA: TGTGCCACCAGCAGAGGGACTAACCAAGAGACCCAGTACTTC. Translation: CATSRGTNQETQYF.

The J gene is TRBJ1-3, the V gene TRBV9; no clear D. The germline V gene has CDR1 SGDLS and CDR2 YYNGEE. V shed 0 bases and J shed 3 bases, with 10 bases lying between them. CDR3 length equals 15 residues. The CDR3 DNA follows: TGTGCCAGCAGCGTAGGAGTTCTAAGTGGAAACACCATATATTTT. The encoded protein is CASSVGVLSGNTIYF.

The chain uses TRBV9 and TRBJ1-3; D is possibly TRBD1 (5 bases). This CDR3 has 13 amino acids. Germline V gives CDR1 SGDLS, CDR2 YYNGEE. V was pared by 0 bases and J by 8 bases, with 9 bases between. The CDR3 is CASSVGRGDTIYF. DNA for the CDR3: TGTGCCAGCAGCGTAGGGAGGGGAGACACCATATATTTT.

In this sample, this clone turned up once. CDR3 sequence reads: CASSFGESNYGYTF. The CDR3 DNA is TGCGCCAGCAGCTTCGGGGAATCTAACTATGGCTACACCTTC. The chain is built from TRBV5-1 and TRBJ1-2; D is unclear. V lost 2 bases to trimming and J lost 0 bases, with 8 bases between them. This CDR3 is 14 amino acids long. Germline V gene sequence: CDR1 SGHRS, CDR2 YFSETQ.

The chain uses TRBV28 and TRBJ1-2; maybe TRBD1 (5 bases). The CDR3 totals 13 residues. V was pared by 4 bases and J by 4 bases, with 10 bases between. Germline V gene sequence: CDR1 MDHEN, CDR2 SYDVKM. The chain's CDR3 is CASSSSGIYGYTF. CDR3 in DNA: TGTGCCAGCAGTTCCTCAGGGATCTATGGCTACACCTTC.

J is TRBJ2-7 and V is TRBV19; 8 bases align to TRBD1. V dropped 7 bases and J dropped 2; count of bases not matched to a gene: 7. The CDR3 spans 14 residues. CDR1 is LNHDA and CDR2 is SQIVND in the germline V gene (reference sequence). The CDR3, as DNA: TGTGCCAGTACCCCGGGACAGGTGCCCTACGAGCAGTACTTC. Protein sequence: CASTPGQVPYEQYF.

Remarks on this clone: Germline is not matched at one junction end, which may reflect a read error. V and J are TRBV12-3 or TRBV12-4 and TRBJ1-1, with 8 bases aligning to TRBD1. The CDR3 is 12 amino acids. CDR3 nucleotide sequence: TGTGCCAGCAGTGGTGACAGGGGCCCGAGGCGATTC. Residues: CASSGDRGPRRF.

The CDR3, as DNA: TGTGCCAGCAGCCAAGAGGGCCATCAGCCCCAGCATTTT. This codes for CASSQEGHQPQHF. The chain couples TRBV3-1 (or the pseudogene TRBV3-2) to TRBJ1-5; D not certain. V shed 0 bases and J shed 5 bases, with 5 bases lying between them. Germline CDR1 reads LGHDT; CDR2 reads YNNKEL (reference sequence). This CDR3 region has 13 residues.

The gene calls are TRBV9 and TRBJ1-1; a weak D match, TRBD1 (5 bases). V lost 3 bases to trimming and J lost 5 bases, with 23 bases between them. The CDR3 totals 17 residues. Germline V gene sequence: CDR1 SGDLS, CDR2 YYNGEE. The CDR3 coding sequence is TGTGCCAGCAGCGGCGGCGGTGGGGTCAGGGCCGGGACTGAAGCTTTCTTT. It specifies CASSGGGGVRAGTEAFF.

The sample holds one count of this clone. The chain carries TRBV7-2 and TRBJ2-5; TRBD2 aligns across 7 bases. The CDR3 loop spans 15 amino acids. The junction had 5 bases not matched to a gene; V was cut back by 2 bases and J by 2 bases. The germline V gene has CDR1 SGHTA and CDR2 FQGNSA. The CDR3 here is CASSLWAGGQETQYF. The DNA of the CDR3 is TGTGCCAGCAGCTTATGGGCCGGGGGGCAAGAGACCCAGTACTTC.

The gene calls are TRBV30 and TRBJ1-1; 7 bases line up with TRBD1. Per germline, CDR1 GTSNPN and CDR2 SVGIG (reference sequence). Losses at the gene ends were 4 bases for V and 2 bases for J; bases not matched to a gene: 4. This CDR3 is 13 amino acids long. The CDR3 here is CAWTDRTNTEAFF. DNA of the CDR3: TGTGCCTGGACGGACAGGACCAACACTGAAGCTTTCTTT.

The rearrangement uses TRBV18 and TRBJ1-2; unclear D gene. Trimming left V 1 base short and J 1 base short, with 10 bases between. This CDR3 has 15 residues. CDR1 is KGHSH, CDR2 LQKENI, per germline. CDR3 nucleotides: TGTGCCAGCTCACCACTCCTCACAGATAACTATGGCTACACCTTC. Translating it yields CASSPLLTDNYGYTF.

The CDR3 loop is CAISEGDSENQPQHF. In DNA form, the CDR3 reads TGTGCCATCAGTGAAGGGGACAGCGAAAATCAGCCCCAGCATTTT. V gene TRBV10-3 combines with J gene TRBJ1-5; 7 bases line up with TRBD1. V trimming: 3 bases; J trimming: 4 bases; junction bases outside the gene matches: 6. The CDR3 totals 15 residues. CDR1 ENHRY and CDR2 SYGVKD come from the germline V gene.

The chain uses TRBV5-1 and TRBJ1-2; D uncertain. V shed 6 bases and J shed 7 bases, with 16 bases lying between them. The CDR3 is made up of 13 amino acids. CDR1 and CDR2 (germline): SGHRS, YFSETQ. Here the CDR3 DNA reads TGCGCCAGCACCTCCGCAGCTATGTCTGGCTACACCTTC. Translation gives CASTSAAMSGYTF.

The CDR3 is CASSSNPSGARRTF. The CDR3 DNA is TGCGCCAGCAGCTCTAACCCCTCGGGGGCGCGGAGGACCTTC. The chain couples TRBV5-1 to TRBJ1-2, with D perhaps matching TRBD1 (6 bases). Trimming took off 3 bases at V and 14 bases at J, with 23 bases between the two ends. The CDR3 length is 14 residues. Germline V gene data show CDR1 as SGHRS and CDR2 as YFSETQ.

This chain's CDR3 is CASSLEKRTEAFF. The CDR3 coding sequence is TGTGCCAGCAGCTTGGAGAAGCGTACTGAAGCTTTCTTT. This sequence joins TRBV5-8 and TRBJ1-1; no firm D call. CDR1 and CDR2 (germline): SGHTS, YDEGEE. CDR3 length: 13 residues. Trimming took 0 bases from V and 5 from J, leaving 8 bases between them.

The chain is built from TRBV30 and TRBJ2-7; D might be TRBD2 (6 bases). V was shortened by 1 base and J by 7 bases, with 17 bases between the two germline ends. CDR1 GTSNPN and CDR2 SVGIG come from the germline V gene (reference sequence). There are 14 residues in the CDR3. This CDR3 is CAWSGASAGREQYF. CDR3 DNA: TGTGCCTGGAGTGGGGCTAGCGCCGGACGGGAGCAGTACTTC.

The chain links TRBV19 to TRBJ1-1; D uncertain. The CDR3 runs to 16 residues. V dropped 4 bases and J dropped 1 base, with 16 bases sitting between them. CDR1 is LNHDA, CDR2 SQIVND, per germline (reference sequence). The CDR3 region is CASSKGIGRSNTEAFF. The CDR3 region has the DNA TGTGCCAGTAGTAAAGGGATTGGAAGGTCGAACACTGAAGCTTTCTTT.

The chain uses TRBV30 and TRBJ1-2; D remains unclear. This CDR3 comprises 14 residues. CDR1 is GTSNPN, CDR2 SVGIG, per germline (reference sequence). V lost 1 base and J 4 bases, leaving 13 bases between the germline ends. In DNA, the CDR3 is TGTGCCTGGAGTGCCAACATATTCGGCTATGGCTACACCTTC. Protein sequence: CAWSANIFGYGYTF.

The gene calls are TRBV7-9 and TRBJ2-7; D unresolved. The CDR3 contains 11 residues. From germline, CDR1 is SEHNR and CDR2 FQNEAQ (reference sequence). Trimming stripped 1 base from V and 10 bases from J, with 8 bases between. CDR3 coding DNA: TGTGCCAGCAGCTTAGAACGGGCACAGTACTTC. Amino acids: CASSLERAQYF.

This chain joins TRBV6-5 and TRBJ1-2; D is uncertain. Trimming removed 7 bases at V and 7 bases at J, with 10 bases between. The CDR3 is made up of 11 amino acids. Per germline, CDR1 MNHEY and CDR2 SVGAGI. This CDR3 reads CASKPFAGYTF. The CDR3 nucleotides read TGTGCCAGCAAGCCTTTCGCTGGCTACACCTTC.